The clone carrying this TCR beta chain was recorded at least ten times. Its antigen remains unknown. These data belong to a study of T cells in Graves' hyperthyroidism and ophthalmopathy. Study-level findings and limits: The model foresaw ophthalmopathy a median roughly 6.5 months prior to onset. Clonotypes that were expanded in thyroid above 0.001 mostly appeared in blood too.

The CDR3 sequence is 13 residues long. V was clipped by 5 bases and J by 9 bases; unmatched bases: 8. CDR1 is SEHNR, CDR2 FQNEAQ, per germline (reference sequence). The source material, RNA transcripts, was used to amplify TCR beta CDR3 regions. The primer set for the first-round RT-PCR of the TCR CDR3 was HTBI. One entry per CDR3 protein results from TCRdb running MiXCR on the multiplex PCR reads. The repertoire holds about 360,000 distinct CDR3 sequences, with approximately 13% as singletons. Disease duration under 2 months; hyperthyroidism patients were aged 18 to 65. About 10 ml fresh peripheral blood yielded the PBMCs.

The sample taken for sequencing was blood. The receptor's source is a woman aged 18-29 years with Graves' hyperthyroidism. The V call is TRBV7-9, the J call TRBJ2-3; 7 nucleotides line up with TRBD1. The CDR3 here is CASSLGQAGTQYF. The CDR3 DNA reads TGTGCCAGCAGCCTAGGACAGGCAGGAACGCAGTATTTT.